This T cell receptor beta chain was captured by sequencing in a study of OX40 agonist ivuxolimab in advanced cancers. About the study as a whole: Ivuxolimab, which targeted the costimulatory receptor OX40 (CD134), was an agonistic, fully human IgG2 monoclonal antibody. The paper reports the monotherapy dose-escalation portion (N = 52 patients) of the phase I ivuxolimab trial. Prior anti-PD-1, anti-PD-L1 or anti-CTLA-4 therapy was permitted, and 40% of dose-escalation patients had received checkpoint inhibitors. Three dose-escalation patients achieved partial responses, one with hepatocellular carcinoma and two with cutaneous melanoma. Intravenous ivuxolimab was administered to patients every 2 weeks at six dose levels: 0.01, 0.1, 0.3, 1.5, 3 and 10 mg/kg. Of the roughly 50 dose-escalation patients, hepatocellular carcinoma was present in about 20, melanoma in approximately 15, renal cell carcinoma in 9 and head and neck cancer in 9. Peripheral TCRbeta sequencing aimed to test whether ivuxolimab altered TCR sequence diversity and caused clonal T-cell expansion. The dose-escalation cohort was about 87% male with a mean age of about 58 years, ranging from roughly 23 to 90.

Genomic DNA was extracted from sorted cells for sequencing of the TCRbeta CDR3 region. TCRbeta CDR3 regions were sequenced using the immunoSEQ Assay. Entries here come from immuneACCESS through TCRdb and include only in-frame sequences with V and J called. Some clones fail to appear in such tables; in the studies checked, an unresolved V gene covers under half of the shortfall, and the cause of the remainder is unknown. Within this sample are 40,000 to 50,000 clones, with more than 75% of them counted one time only. Clones ranked in the top ten supply approximately 39% of the sample. CDR1 and CDR2, looked up from the germline V gene, are SGHTA and FQGNSA. The CDR3 has 15 amino acids, counting the end cysteine and phenylalanine. The CDR3 DNA has 45 bases and is translated from base 1. V and J lose 3 bases and 3 bases, and a span of 14 bases separates them. The study at large found these results: At doses from 0.1 to 3.0 mg/kg, clonal expansion was seen in both CD4+ and CD8+ blood T cells between baseline and week 6. Low levels of normalized T-cell clonal expansion were also shown by some nonresponding patients. The antigen specificity of the peripheral T cells that underwent clonal expansion was not determined. After ivuxolimab, expanded clones were on average more numerous among CD8+ T cells than among CD4+ T cells. In partial responders in the 0.1-3.0 mg/kg groups, normalized peripheral clonal expansion was found to be among the lowest, especially among CD8+ T cells.

Patients with a history of autoimmune disease or receiving systemic immunosuppression were excluded from the trial. Peripheral blood for TCR sequencing was collected from all dose cohorts at baseline, on cycle 4 day 1, and on cycle 7 day 1. The samples were drawn from a first-in-human, open-label, multicenter phase I dose-escalation trial of ivuxolimab. Adults with locally advanced or metastatic head and neck squamous cell, hepatocellular, melanoma or renal cell carcinoma were enrolled in the trial. Before TCR sequencing, CD4+ T cells and CD8+ T cells were sorted from peripheral blood as separate populations. Of note for this clone: Its antigen specificity is not known. Base qualities were left out, and no much larger clone turns up one base away.

Sequencing was performed on CD4+ or CD8+ T cells sorted from blood, taken in a trial of the OX40 agonist ivuxolimab. This receptor chain uses TRBV7-2 and TRBJ1-2; too little of a D gene remains to name it. The source is an adult with an advanced solid tumor such as melanoma, head and neck, liver or kidney cancer. The CDR3 protein sequence reads: CASSLGWWVDYGYTF. DNA sequence: TGTGCCAGCAGCTTGGGGTGGTGGGTAGACTATGGCTACACCTTC. Outside the CDR3, residues come from the reference TRBV7-2 and TRBJ1-2 proteins, so the full variable domain is: GAGVSQSPSNKVTEKGKDVELRCDPISGHTALYWYRQSLGQGLEFLIYFQGNSAPDKSGLPSDRFSAERTGGSVSTLTIQRTQQEDSAVYLCASSLGWWVDYGYTFGSGTRLTVV.